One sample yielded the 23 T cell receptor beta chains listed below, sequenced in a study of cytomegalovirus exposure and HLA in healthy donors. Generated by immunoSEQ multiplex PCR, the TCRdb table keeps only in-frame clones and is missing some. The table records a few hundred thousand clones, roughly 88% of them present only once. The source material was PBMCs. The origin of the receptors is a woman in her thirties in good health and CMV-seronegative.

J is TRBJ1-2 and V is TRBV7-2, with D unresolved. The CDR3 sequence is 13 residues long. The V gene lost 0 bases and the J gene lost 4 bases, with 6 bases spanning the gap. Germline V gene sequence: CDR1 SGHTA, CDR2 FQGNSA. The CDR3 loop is CASSLAALYGYTF. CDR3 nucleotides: TGTGCCAGCAGCTTAGCTGCTCTCTATGGCTACACCTTC. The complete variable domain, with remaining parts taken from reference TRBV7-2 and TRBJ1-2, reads GAGVSQSPSNKVTEKGKDVELRCDPISGHTALYWYRQSLGQGLEFLIYFQGNSAPDKSGLPSDRFSAERTGGSVSTLTIQRTQQEDSAVYLCASSLAALYGYTFGSGTRLTVV.

The CDR3 sequence: CASSPQNTEAFF. The CDR3 bases are TGTGCCAGCAGTCCTCAGAACACTGAAGCTTTCTTT. The chain links TRBV6-5 to TRBJ1-1; D uncertain. Germline V CDR1 and CDR2: MNHEY, SVGAGI. CDR3 length: 12 residues. Trimming pared 5 bases from V and 1 base from J, leaving 5 bases between.

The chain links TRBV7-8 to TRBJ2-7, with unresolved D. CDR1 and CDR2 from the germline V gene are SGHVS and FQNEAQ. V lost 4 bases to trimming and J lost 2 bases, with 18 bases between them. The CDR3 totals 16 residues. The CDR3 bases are TGTGCCAGCAGCTCCCCCTTTACACTAAAGGCCTACGAGCAGTACTTC. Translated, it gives CASSSPFTLKAYEQYF.

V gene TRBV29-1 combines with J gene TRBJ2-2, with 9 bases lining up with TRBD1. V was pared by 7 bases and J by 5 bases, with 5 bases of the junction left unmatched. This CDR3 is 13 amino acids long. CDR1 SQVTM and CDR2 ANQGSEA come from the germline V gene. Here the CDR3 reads CSAQGASTGELFF. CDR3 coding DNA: TGCAGCGCACAGGGGGCATCTACCGGGGAGCTGTTTTTT.

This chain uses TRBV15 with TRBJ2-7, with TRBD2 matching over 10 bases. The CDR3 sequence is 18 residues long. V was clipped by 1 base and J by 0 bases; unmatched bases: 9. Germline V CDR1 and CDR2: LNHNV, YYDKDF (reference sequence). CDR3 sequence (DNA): TGTGCCACCAGCAGAGCGTGGCCTAGCGGGGGCTTCTCCTACGAGCAGTACTTC. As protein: CATSRAWPSGGFSYEQYF.

The DNA for the CDR3 is TGTGCCAGCAGCGTCGAGTCTAGCGGCATCTACGAGCAGTACTTC. It is translated as CASSVESSGIYEQYF. This chain uses TRBV9 with TRBJ2-7; TRBD2 matches at 7 bases. Germline V lookup: CDR1 SGDLS, CDR2 YYNGEE. This CDR3 is 15 amino acids long. The J segment lost 3 bases and the V segment lost 2 bases, leaving 8 bases of the junction unmatched.

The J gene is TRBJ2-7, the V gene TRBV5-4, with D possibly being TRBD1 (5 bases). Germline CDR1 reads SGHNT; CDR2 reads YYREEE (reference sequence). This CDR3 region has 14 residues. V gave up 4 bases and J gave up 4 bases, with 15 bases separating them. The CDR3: CASSPESGAYEQYF. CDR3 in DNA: TGTGCCAGCAGCCCCGAGTCTGGGGCGTACGAGCAGTACTTC.

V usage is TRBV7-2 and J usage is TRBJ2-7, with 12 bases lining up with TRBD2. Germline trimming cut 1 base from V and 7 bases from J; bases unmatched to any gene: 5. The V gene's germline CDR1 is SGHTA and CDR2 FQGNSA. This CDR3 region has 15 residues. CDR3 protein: CASSLEGLAGGEQYF. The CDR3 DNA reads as TGTGCCAGCAGCTTAGAAGGGCTAGCGGGAGGGGAGCAGTACTTC.

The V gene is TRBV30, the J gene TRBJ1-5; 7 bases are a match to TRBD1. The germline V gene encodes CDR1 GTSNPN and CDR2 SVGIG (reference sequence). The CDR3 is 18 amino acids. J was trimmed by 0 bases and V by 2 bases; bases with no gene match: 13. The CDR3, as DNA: TGTGCCTGGAGTACGGGTCCGGGACAGCAAAATAGCAATCAGCCCCAGCATTTT. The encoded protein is CAWSTGPGQQNSNQPQHF.

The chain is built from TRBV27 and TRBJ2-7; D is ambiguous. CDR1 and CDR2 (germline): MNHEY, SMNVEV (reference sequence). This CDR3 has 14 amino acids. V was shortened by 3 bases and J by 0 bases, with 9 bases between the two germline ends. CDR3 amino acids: CASSLEWSSYEQYF. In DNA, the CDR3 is TGTGCCAGCAGTTTGGAATGGAGCTCCTACGAGCAGTACTTC.

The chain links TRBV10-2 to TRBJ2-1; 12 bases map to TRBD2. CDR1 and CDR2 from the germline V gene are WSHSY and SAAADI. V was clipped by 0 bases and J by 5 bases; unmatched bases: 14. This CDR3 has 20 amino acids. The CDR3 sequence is CASSESAPKVLAGGDNEQFF. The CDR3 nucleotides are TGCGCCAGCAGTGAGTCCGCTCCGAAGGTACTAGCGGGAGGCGACAATGAGCAGTTCTTC.

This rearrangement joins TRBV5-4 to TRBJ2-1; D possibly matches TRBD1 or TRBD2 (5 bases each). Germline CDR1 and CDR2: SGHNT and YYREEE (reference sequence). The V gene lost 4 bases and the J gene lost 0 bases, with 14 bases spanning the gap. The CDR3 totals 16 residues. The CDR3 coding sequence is TGTGCCAGCAGCGGGCTGGGACGTTACTCCTACAATGAGCAGTTCTTC. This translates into CASSGLGRYSYNEQFF.

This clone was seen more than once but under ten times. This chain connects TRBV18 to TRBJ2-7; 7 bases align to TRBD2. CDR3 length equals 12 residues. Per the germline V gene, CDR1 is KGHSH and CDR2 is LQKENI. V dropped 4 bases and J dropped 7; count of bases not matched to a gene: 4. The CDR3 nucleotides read TGTGCCAGCTCACGTCTAGCGGAAGAGCAGTACTTC. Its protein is CASSRLAEEQYF.

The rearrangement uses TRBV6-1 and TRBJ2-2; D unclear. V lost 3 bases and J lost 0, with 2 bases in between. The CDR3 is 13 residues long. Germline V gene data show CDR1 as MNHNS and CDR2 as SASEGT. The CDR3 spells CASSETNTGELFF. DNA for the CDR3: TGTGCCAGCAGTGAGACGAACACCGGGGAGCTGTTTTTT.

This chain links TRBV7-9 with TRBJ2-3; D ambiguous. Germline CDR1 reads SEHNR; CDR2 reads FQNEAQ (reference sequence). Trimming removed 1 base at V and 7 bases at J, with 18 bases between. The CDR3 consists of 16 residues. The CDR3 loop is CASSLDGFTMINTQYF. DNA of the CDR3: TGTGCCAGCAGCTTAGATGGCTTCACCATGATTAATACGCAGTATTTT.

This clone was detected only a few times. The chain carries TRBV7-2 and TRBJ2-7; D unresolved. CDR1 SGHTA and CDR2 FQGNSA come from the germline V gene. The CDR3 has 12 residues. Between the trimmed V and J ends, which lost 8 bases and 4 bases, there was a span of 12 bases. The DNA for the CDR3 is TGTGCCAGCGGACCCTCAGGTTACGAGCAGTACTTC. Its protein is CASGPSGYEQYF.

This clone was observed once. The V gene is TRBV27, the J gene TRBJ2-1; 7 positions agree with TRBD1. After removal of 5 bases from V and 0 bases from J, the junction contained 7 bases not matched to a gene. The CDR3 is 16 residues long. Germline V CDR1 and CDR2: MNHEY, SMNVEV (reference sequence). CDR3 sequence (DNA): TGTGCCAGCAGTCCCTTGTACAGGGGCTCCTACAATGAGCAGTTCTTC. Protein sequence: CASSPLYRGSYNEQFF.

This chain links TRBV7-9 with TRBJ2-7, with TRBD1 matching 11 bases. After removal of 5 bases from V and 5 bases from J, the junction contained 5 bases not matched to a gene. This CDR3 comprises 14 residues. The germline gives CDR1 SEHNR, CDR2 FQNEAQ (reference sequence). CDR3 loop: CASSTGQGVDEQYF. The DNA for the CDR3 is TGTGCCAGCAGCACGGGACAGGGGGTCGACGAGCAGTACTTC.

CDR3 residues: CASSLLVGRSYEQYF. Here the CDR3 DNA reads TGTGCCAGCAGTTTATTGGTCGGTAGGTCCTACGAGCAGTACTTC. V and J are TRBV28 and TRBJ2-7; D call uncertain. CDR1 is MDHEN and CDR2 is SYDVKM in the germline V gene. V shed 1 base and J shed 1 base, with 11 bases lying between them. This CDR3 comprises 15 residues.

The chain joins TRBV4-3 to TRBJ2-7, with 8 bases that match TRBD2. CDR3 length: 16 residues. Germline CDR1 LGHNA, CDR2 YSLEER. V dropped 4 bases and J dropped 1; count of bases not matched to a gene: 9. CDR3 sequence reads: CASSREGGLGSYEQYF. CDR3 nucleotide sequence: TGCGCCAGCAGCCGGGAGGGGGGACTAGGGTCCTACGAGCAGTACTTC.

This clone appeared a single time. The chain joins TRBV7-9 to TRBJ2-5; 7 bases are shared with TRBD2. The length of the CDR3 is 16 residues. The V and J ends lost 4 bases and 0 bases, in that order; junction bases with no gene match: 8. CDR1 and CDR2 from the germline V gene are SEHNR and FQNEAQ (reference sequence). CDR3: CASSWTRYQYQETQYF. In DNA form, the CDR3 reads TGTGCCAGCAGCTGGACTAGATACCAGTACCAAGAGACCCAGTACTTC. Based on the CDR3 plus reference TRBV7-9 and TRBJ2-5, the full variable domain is DTGVSQNPRHKITKRGQNVTFRCDPISEHNRLYWYRQTLGQGPEFLTYFQNEAQLEKSRLLSDRFSAERPKGSFSTLEIQRTEQGDSAMYLCASSWTRYQYQETQYFGPGTRLLVL.

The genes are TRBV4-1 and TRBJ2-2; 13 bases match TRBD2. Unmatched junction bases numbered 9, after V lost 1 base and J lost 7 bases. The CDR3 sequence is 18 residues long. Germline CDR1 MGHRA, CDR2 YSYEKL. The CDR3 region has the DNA TGCGCCAGCAGCCAAGGCTGGGAACTAGCGGGAGGGCGCGGGGAGCTGTTTTTT. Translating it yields CASSQGWELAGGRGELFF.

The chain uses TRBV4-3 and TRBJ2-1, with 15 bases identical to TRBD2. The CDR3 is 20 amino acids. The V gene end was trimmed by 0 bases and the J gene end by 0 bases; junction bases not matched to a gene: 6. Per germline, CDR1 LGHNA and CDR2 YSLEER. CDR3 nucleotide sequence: TGCGCCAGCAGCCAAGATATGGGACTAGCGGGAGGCACCTCCTACAATGAGCAGTTCTTC. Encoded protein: CASSQDMGLAGGTSYNEQFF.